This paragraph covers one T cell receptor (beta chain) sequence. Its cognate antigen is unknown. The record originates from a study of graft-versus-host responses after intestinal transplantation. Whole-study results and caveats: Ileal or blood samples showed some GvH clones first, and such clones were also found in recipient marrow.

The method was immunoSEQ multiplex PCR; TCRdb's version includes in-frame clones alone and lacks a portion of them. Of some 88,000 clones detected, 85% to 95% appear once; the ten largest clones hold about 2%. V lost 0 bases, J lost 0 bases, and 7 bases lay in between. The CDR3 totals 14 residues. Germline lookup yields CDR1 SGHNT and CDR2 YYREEE (reference sequence). The material sequenced was unstimulated CD8+ T cells sorted from spleen or lymph node cells, taken before intestinal transplant. The chain employs TRBV5-4 and TRBJ2-7; D is ambiguous. The source is a human donor who received an intestinal transplant. CDR3 in DNA: TGTGCCAGCAGCTTGGACTCCTACTCCTACGAGCAGTACTTC. Amino acid sequence: CASSLDSYSYEQYF.